This is a list of T cell receptor beta chains from one sample in a study of blood T cell repertoires in COVID-19. Assay: immunoSEQ multiplex PCR; the TCRdb copy retains only in-frame clones and omits some. There are just over 300,000 clones in the sample; nearly 90% occur only once, and over 1.5% lies in the top ten. The specimen was peripheral blood. These receptors were obtained from a young woman with COVID-19, enrolled during active disease. Both conserved end residues are part of each CDR3. D genes are given only for firm matches. Only some rows state a clone size, as once, few, many or a class for expanded clones.

D gene,clone size,V gene,J gene,CDR3 length,CDR3 protein,CDR3 DNA
TRBD1,-,TRBV7-9,TRBJ1-2,16,CASSLPPGQGFYGYTF,TGTGCCAGCAGCTTGCCGCCGGGACAGGGATTCTATGGCTACACCTTC
TRBD2,-,TRBV19,TRBJ2-2,15,CASSMVAGGAGELFF,TGTGCCAGTAGTATGGTCGCGGGGGGAGCCGGGGAGCTGTTTTTT
-,once,TRBV10-3,TRBJ1-4,14,CATPRNATNEKLFF,TGTGCCACGCCGAGGAATGCAACTAATGAAAAACTGTTTTTT
-,-,TRBV29-1,TRBJ2-7,13,CSVGGGSSYEQYF,TGCAGCGTTGGAGGGGGTAGCTCCTACGAGCAGTACTTC
-,-,TRBV19,TRBJ1-1,14,CASSIGTGDSEAFF,TGTGCCAGTAGTATCGGAACGGGAGATTCTGAAGCTTTCTTT
-,-,TRBV18,TRBJ1-1,12,CASSTVNTEAFF,TGTGCCAGCTCAACGGTGAACACTGAAGCTTTCTTT
TRBD1,-,TRBV5-6,TRBJ1-5,15,CASSLTTGSKQPQHF,TGTGCCAGCAGCTTAACGACAGGGAGTAAACAGCCCCAGCATTTT
TRBD2,-,TRBV11-3,TRBJ2-1,16,CASSLRGAGGKVEQFF,TGTGCCAGCAGCTTACGGGGAGCGGGGGGGAAGGTTGAGCAGTTCTTC
-,-,TRBV29-1,TRBJ1-2,13,CSVGEGSYYGYTF,TGCAGCGTTGGAGAGGGGAGCTATTATGGCTACACCTTC
-,-,TRBV28,TRBJ1-2,12,CASSLADYGYTF,TGTGCCAGCAGCCTGGCGGACTATGGCTACACCTTC
TRBD1,-,TRBV19,TRBJ1-1,15,CASSAGGVGNTEAFF,TGTGCCAGTAGTGCAGGGGGCGTGGGCAACACTGAAGCTTTCTTT
-,-,TRBV2,TRBJ1-2,14,CASSANKMIYGYTF,TGTGCCAGCAGCGCGAATAAGATGATATATGGCTACACCTTC
TRBD1,-,TRBV6-6,TRBJ1-5,16,CASNDPGQGGGQPQHF,TGTGCCAGCAACGATCCGGGACAGGGGGGTGGGCAGCCCCAGCATTTT
-,few,TRBV3-1/TRBV3-2,TRBJ1-2,16,CASSQQGGVYTYGYTF,TGTGCCAGCAGCCAACAAGGGGGGGTGTACACGTATGGCTACACCTTC
-,-,TRBV27,TRBJ1-2,13,CASSLWTGEGYTF,TGTGCCAGCAGTTTATGGACCGGGGAAGGCTACACCTTC
-,-,TRBV12-3/TRBV12-4,TRBJ2-1,13,CATPGGKVGEQFF,TGTGCCACCCCTGGGGGGAAAGTCGGTGAGCAGTTCTTC
TRBD1,-,TRBV5-4,TRBJ1-6,17,CASSSVRTGSPNSPLHF,TGTGCCAGCAGCTCGGTAAGGACAGGGAGTCCTAATTCACCCCTCCACTTT
TRBD2,-,TRBV7-9,TRBJ2-3,15,CASSLKLAGVHTQYF,TGTGCCAGCAGCTTGAAACTAGCGGGGGTACATACGCAGTATTTT
-,-,TRBV7-9,TRBJ2-3,14,CASSLARVSDTQYF,TGTGCCAGCAGTTTAGCGAGGGTTTCAGATACGCAGTATTTT
-,-,TRBV10-1,TRBJ2-3,14,CASSPKLATDTQYF,TGCGCCAGCAGTCCAAAATTAGCCACAGATACGCAGTATTTT
TRBD1,-,TRBV19,TRBJ2-2,16,CASSITPGQGAGELFF,TGTGCCAGTAGTATAACCCCTGGACAGGGGGCCGGGGAGCTGTTTTTT
-,-,TRBV6-5,TRBJ1-2,12,CASRGPGYGYTF,TGTGCCAGCAGGGGGCCAGGGTATGGCTACACCTTC
TRBD2,-,TRBV5-5,TRBJ2-3,18,CASSLVLAGRSRSDTQYF,TGTGCCAGCAGCTTGGTACTAGCGGGGCGGTCTCGATCAGATACGCAGTATTTT